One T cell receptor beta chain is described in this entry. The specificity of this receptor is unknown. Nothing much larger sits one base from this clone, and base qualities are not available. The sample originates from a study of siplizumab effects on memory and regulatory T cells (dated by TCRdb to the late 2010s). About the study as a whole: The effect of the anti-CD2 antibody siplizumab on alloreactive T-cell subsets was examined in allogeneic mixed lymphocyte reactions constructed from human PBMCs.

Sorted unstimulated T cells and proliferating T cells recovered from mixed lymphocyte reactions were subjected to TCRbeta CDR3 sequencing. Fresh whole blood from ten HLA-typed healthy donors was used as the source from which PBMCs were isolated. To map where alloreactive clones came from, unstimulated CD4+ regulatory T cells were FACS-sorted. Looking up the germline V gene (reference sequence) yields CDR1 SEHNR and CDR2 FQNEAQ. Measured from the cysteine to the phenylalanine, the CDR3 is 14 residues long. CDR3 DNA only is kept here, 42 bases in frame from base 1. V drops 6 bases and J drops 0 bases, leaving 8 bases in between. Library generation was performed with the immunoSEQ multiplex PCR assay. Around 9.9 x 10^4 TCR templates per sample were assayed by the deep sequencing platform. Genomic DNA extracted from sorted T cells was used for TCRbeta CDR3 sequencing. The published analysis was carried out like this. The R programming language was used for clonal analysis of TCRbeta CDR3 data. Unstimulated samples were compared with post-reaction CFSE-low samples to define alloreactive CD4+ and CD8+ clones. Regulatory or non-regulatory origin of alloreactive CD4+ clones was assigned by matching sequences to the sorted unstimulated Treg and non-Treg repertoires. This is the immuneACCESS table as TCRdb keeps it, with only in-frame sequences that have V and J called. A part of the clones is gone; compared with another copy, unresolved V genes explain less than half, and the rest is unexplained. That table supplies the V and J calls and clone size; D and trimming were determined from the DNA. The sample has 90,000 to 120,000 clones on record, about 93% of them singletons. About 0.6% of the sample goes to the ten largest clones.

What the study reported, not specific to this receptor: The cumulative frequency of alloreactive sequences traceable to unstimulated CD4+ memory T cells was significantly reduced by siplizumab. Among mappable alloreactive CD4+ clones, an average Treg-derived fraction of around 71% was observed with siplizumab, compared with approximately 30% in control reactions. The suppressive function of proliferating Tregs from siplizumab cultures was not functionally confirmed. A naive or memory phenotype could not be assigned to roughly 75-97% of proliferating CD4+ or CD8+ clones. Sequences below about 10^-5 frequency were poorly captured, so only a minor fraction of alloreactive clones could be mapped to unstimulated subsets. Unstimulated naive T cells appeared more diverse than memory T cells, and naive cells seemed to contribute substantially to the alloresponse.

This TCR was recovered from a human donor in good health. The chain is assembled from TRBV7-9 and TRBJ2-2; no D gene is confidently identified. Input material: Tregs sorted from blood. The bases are TGTGCCAGCAGTCAAGTTACGAACACCGGGGAGCTGTTTTTT. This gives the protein CASSQVTNTGELFF.